The 21 T cell receptor beta chains below were found in one sample sequenced in a study of cytomegalovirus exposure and HLA in healthy donors. In the PCR, 60 Vbeta and 13 Jbeta primers were used. The protocol was immunoSEQ multiplex PCR, while the TCRdb copy is restricted to in-frame clones and leaves out a portion. The sample includes some 200,000 clones, roughly 84% of them seen just once. Sequencing input: PBMCs. The receptors come from a woman between 50 and 59 years old in good health and CMV-seropositive.

This clone has a single count. The gene calls are TRBV18 and TRBJ1-5; D gene unclear. Germline assignment: CDR1 KGHSH and CDR2 LQKENI. With 2 bases removed from V and 3 bases from J, the gap between germline ends came to 8 bases. The CDR3 loop spans 14 amino acids. The CDR3 bases are TGTGCCAGCTCACCAAAGGGAGACAATCAGCCCCAGCATTTT. This gives the protein CASSPKGDNQPQHF. Variable domain in full (rest from reference TRBV18 and TRBJ1-5): NAGVMQNPRHLVRRRGQEARLRCSPMKGHSHVYWYRQLPEEGLKFMVYLQKENIIDESGMPKERFSAEFPKEGPSILRIQQVVRGDSAAYFCASSPKGDNQPQHFGDGTRLSIL.

The J gene is TRBJ1-2, the V gene TRBV10-1; D gene unclear. Between the trimmed V and J ends, which lost 9 bases and 4 bases, there was a span of 21 bases. CDR3 length equals 15 residues. Germline V CDR1 and CDR2: WNHNN, SYGVQD (reference sequence). The CDR3 spells CARHQRLGNLYGYTF. The CDR3 coding sequence is TGCGCCAGGCACCAACGGCTGGGCAACCTCTATGGCTACACCTTC.

V is TRBV7-6 and J is TRBJ1-2; no firm D call. Germline values: CDR1 SGHVS, CDR2 FNYEAQ. Trimming took 0 bases from V and 6 from J, leaving 5 bases between them. The CDR3 length is 12 residues. CDR3: CASSLAGDGYTF. CDR3 nucleotides: TGTGCCAGCAGCTTAGCCGGGGATGGCTACACCTTC.

The rearrangement joins TRBV11-1 to TRBJ2-2, with D uncertain. The CDR3 has 14 amino acids. V dropped 5 bases and J dropped 4 bases, with 11 bases sitting between them. The germline CDR1 and CDR2 sequences are SGHAT and FQDESV (reference sequence). CDR3 nucleotide sequence: TGTGCCAGCAGCGGATTTACGGGCACCGGGGAGCTGTTTTTT. Translated, it gives CASSGFTGTGELFF.

The J gene is TRBJ2-5, the V gene TRBV7-2; possible D gene TRBD2, 6 bases. Trimming pared 5 bases from V and 4 bases from J, leaving 14 bases between. The CDR3 consists of 14 residues. CDR1 and CDR2 (germline): SGHTA, FQGNSA. The CDR3 loop is CASSQGVSGETQYF. CDR3 bases: TGTGCCAGCAGCCAGGGTGTTAGCGGAGAGACCCAGTACTTC.

The chain combines TRBV28 with TRBJ1-4, with D unresolved. Germline-derived CDR1 and CDR2 are MDHEN and SYDVKM. V was shortened by 2 bases and J by 8 bases, with 9 bases between the two germline ends. CDR3 length equals 13 residues. The CDR3 loop reads CASSLTELEKLFF. In nucleotides, the CDR3 is TGTGCCAGCAGTTTAACCGAGCTGGAAAAACTGTTTTTT.

The gene calls are TRBV7-6 and TRBJ2-5; 9 nucleotides line up with TRBD2. V dropped 3 bases and J dropped 5; count of bases not matched to a gene: 10. CDR1 SGHVS and CDR2 FNYEAQ come from the germline V gene. CDR3 length equals 16 residues. The CDR3 DNA sequence: TGTGCCAGCAGCTTTTCCGCGGGGGGGCTGCGGGAGACCCAGTACTTC. Protein sequence: CASSFSAGGLRETQYF.

Comment on this clone: Other DNA sequences from this sample encode an identical CDR3 as well. This chain uses TRBV18 with TRBJ2-3, with unresolved D. The CDR3 loop spans 13 amino acids. CDR1 KGHSH and CDR2 LQKENI come from the germline V gene. V was trimmed by 3 bases and J by 0 bases, leaving 4 bases between them. The CDR3: CASSPPSTDTQYF. For the CDR3, the DNA is TGTGCCAGCTCACCTCCGAGCACAGATACGCAGTATTTT.

The CDR3 protein is CASSLGGQSYEQYF. CDR3 nucleotides: TGTGCCAGCAGCTTAGGGGGACAGAGCTACGAGCAGTACTTC. This rearrangement joins TRBV11-3 to TRBJ2-7, with 7 bases that match TRBD1. CDR3 size: 14 residues. Per germline, CDR1 SGHNT and CDR2 YENEEA. Germline trimming cut 1 base from V and 3 bases from J; bases unmatched to any gene: 3.

The rearrangement links TRBV6-1 to TRBJ1-3; D may be TRBD1 (5 bases). There are 15 residues in the CDR3. The germline gives CDR1 MNHNS, CDR2 SASEGT. Between the trimmed V and J ends, which lost 5 bases and 0 bases, there was a span of 11 bases. The CDR3 region has the DNA TGTGCCAGCAGTTTCGCAGGGCGCTCTGGAAACACCATATATTTT. This gives the protein CASSFAGRSGNTIYF.

Notes on this clone: Relative to the germline gene, one junction end is altered; a read error may explain this. The chain is built from TRBV20-1 and TRBJ1-1; 9 bases align to TRBD1. This CDR3 has 10 amino acids. Germline CDR1 DFQATT, CDR2 SNEGSKA (reference sequence). The chain's CDR3 is CSASRDRVSF. The CDR3 bases are TGCAGTGCTTCCCGGGACAGGGTTTCATTT.

This chain joins TRBV27 and TRBJ1-5, with a possible D match to TRBD1 (5 bases). This CDR3 has 14 residues. Germline lookup yields CDR1 MNHEY and CDR2 SMNVEV (reference sequence). V dropped 7 bases and J dropped 4 bases, with 14 bases sitting between them. CDR3 nucleotide sequence: TGTGCCAGCACTTCCTTGGAGGGGAATCAGCCCCAGCATTTT. As protein: CASTSLEGNQPQHF.

The chain carries TRBV18 and TRBJ1-1, with a possible D match to TRBD1 (5 bases). The ends were cut back, 7 bases at V and 1 base at J, with 10 bases in the middle. CDR1 and CDR2 from the germline V gene are KGHSH and LQKENI. The CDR3 has 13 amino acids. CDR3 residues: CASCLRENTEAFF. CDR3 bases: TGTGCCAGCTGCCTCAGGGAGAACACTGAAGCTTTCTTT.

V and J are TRBV6-6 and TRBJ2-5; TRBD1 agrees at 9 bases. Germline V lookup: CDR1 MNHNY, CDR2 SVGAGI (reference sequence). J gave up 11 bases and V 4 bases, and 11 bases lay outside the gene matches. This CDR3 has 14 amino acids. The CDR3 is CASSFTGGAGEQYF. The CDR3 DNA is TGTGCCAGCAGTTTCACAGGGGGCGCGGGGGAGCAGTACTTC.

This chain uses TRBV9 with TRBJ1-5, with TRBD1 matching 8 bases. Per germline, CDR1 SGDLS and CDR2 YYNGEE. The J segment lost 11 bases and the V segment lost 2 bases, leaving 6 bases of the junction unmatched. The CDR3 has 13 residues. The CDR3 nucleotides are TGTGCCAGCAGCGTCAAGCCAGGGGGCGCCCAGCATTTT. This translates into CASSVKPGGAQHF.

V gene TRBV2 combines with J gene TRBJ1-3, with TRBD1 matching 10 bases. The germline V gene has CDR1 SNHLY and CDR2 FYNNEI. The V and J ends lost 8 bases and 3 bases, in that order; junction bases with no gene match: 1. The CDR3 loop spans 13 amino acids. CDR3 in amino acids: CASRTGGGNTIYF. The DNA for the CDR3 is TGTGCCAGCCGGACAGGGGGTGGAAACACCATATATTTT.

CDR3 nucleotides: TGTGCCAGCAGCCCCGGGACTAGCGGGGTCTCAGAGACCCAGTACTTC. Amino acid sequence: CASSPGTSGVSETQYF. The chain couples TRBV5-4 to TRBJ2-5; 13 nucleotides align to TRBD2. V dropped 4 bases and J dropped 4; count of bases not matched to a gene: 7. There are 16 residues in the CDR3. Per the germline V gene, CDR1 is SGHNT and CDR2 is YYREEE (reference sequence).

V gene TRBV15 combines with J gene TRBJ2-1; 7 nucleotides line up with TRBD1. This CDR3 spans 13 amino acids. The germline V gene has CDR1 LNHNV and CDR2 YYDKDF (reference sequence). With V trimmed by 5 bases and J by 9 bases, 7 bases remained unmatched. The CDR3 loop is CATSGRQGFEQFF. The CDR3 nucleotides are TGTGCCACCAGCGGTAGACAGGGTTTTGAGCAGTTCTTC.

The V call is TRBV12-5, the J call TRBJ1-2; perhaps TRBD1 as D (6 bases). Per the germline V gene, CDR1 is LGHNT and CDR2 is FRNRAP. V lost 4 bases and J lost 8, with 14 bases in between. This CDR3 comprises 13 residues. CDR3 sequence (DNA): TGTGCTAGTGGTTCTTCCGGGACACTAGGCTACACCTTC. Its protein product is CASGSSGTLGYTF.

The V call is TRBV11-2, the J call TRBJ2-5; D possibly corresponds to TRBD1 (6 bases). The V and J ends lost 2 bases and 2 bases respectively, with 9 bases between them. Germline loops: CDR1 SGHAT, CDR2 FQNNGV. CDR3 length: 14 residues. The CDR3 sequence: CASSLNRVQETQYF. The CDR3 DNA reads TGTGCCAGCAGCTTAAACAGGGTGCAAGAGACCCAGTACTTC.

The V gene is TRBV5-4, the J gene TRBJ2-1, with TRBD2 identical over 7 bases. The length of the CDR3 is 15 residues. V lost 4 bases to trimming and J lost 4 bases; unmatched junction nucleotides: 8. The germline V gene has CDR1 SGHNT and CDR2 YYREEE (reference sequence). As DNA, the CDR3 is TGTGCCAGCAGCCCCCCGAGCGGGGAGTACAATGAGCAGTTCTTC. This gives the protein CASSPPSGEYNEQFF.